The present T cell receptor (beta chain) was sequenced within a study of T cells in Graves' hyperthyroidism and ophthalmopathy. This clonotype was counted at least ten times. Researchers took RNA transcripts and amplified the TCR beta CDR3 regions from them. The TCR CDR3 was amplified in a first-round RT-PCR using the HTBI primer set. One entry per CDR3 protein results from TCRdb running MiXCR on the multiplex PCR reads. The table shows fewer than 450,000 distinct CDR3 sequences, with approximately 18% occurring only once. The sequenced sample was blood. This clonotype was sampled from a woman aged 30 to 39 with Graves' hyperthyroidism that later progressed to Graves' ophthalmopathy.

The CDR3 is CASSQGFWPGDTDTQYF. The CDR3 DNA is TGTGCCAGCAGCCAAGGATTTTGGCCAGGAGACACAGATACGCAGTATTTT. This chain joins TRBV14 and TRBJ2-3; D call uncertain. Trimming shortened V by 1 base and J by 2 bases, and 16 bases separated the two germline ends. The CDR3 totals 17 residues. Germline V gene data show CDR1 as SGHDN and CDR2 as FVKESK.